The clone carrying this TCR beta chain showed up many times. The antigen is not known. This specimen belongs to a study of breast tumors, draining lymph nodes, adjacent tissues. Study results and limitations: Compared with basal-like, luminal-like tumors shared significantly more repertoire with nontumor tissue. Tumor T cell lymph node origin was a supported hypothesis, not proven.

TCRdb processed the multiplex PCR reads anew with MiXCR; each CDR3 protein has one entry. The sample contains around 66,000 distinct CDR3 sequences, around two fifths of which appear only once. The CDR3 length is 12 residues. Trimming cost V 5 bases and J 5 bases, with 9 bases left between them. The chain has TRBV12-3 or TRBV12-4 and TRBJ1-1; D unclear. What was sequenced was breast tumor tissue. This clonotype was sampled from a female donor with breast cancer. Some clones in this sample may be carry-over from other donors' samples. As DNA, the CDR3 is TGTGCCAGCAGTGGGGTTGCGACTGAAGCTTTCTTT. It is translated as CASSGVATEAFF.